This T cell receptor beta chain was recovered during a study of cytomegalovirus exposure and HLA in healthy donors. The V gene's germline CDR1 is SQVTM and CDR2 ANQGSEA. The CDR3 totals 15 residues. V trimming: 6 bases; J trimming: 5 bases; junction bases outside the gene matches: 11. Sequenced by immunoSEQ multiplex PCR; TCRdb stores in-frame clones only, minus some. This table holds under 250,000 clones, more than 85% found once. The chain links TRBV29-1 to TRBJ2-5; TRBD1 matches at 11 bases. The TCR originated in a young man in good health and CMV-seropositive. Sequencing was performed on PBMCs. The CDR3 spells CSVVGGQGVRETQYF. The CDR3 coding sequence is TGCAGCGTCGTTGGGGGACAGGGGGTAAGGGAGACCCAGTACTTC. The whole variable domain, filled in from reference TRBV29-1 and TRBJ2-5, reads SAVISQKPSRDICQRGTSLTIQCQVDSQVTMMFWYRQQPGQSLTLIATANQGSEATYESGFVIDKFPISRPNLTFSTLTVSNMSPEDSSIYLCSVVGGQGVRETQYFGPGTRLLVL.